Presented here are 17 T cell receptor beta chains from one specimen sequenced in a study of cytomegalovirus exposure and HLA in healthy donors. The PCR made use of 60 Vbeta and 13 Jbeta primers. Method: immunoSEQ multiplex PCR; TCRdb's copy keeps in-frame clones and lacks some. The sample has around 120,000 clones; just over 70% are singletons. The sample was PBMCs. These receptors were taken from an older woman in good health and CMV-seropositive.

The J gene is TRBJ2-5, the V gene TRBV5-6, with D unclear. Germline V lookup: CDR1 SGHDT, CDR2 YYEEEE. Trimming cost V 3 bases and J 5 bases, with 5 bases left between them. The CDR3 has 11 residues. CDR3 nucleotide sequence: TGTGCCAGCAGCTGGGCCGAGACCCAGTACTTC. Protein sequence: CASSWAETQYF.

The chain joins TRBV5-1 to TRBJ2-5, with a tentative D call TRBD2 (5 bases). Germline V gene sequence: CDR1 SGHRS, CDR2 YFSETQ. Trimming cost V 9 bases and J 2 bases, with 17 bases left between them. This CDR3 contains 14 residues. The CDR3 DNA reads TGCGCCACTACAGCAGGAGGTTATCAAGAGACCCAGTACTTC. Translated: CATTAGGYQETQYF. The full variable domain, rest sourced from reference TRBV5-1 and TRBJ2-5, is KAGVTQTPRYLIKTRGQQVTLSCSPISGHRSVSWYQQTPGQGLQFLFEYFSETQRNKGNFPGRFSGRQFSNSRSEMNVSTLELGDSALYLCATTAGGYQETQYFGPGTRLLVL.

Points on this clone: Mismatch with germline at one junction end may stem from a read error. The chain employs TRBV7-7 and TRBJ2-7, with 7 bases aligning to TRBD1. CDR1 and CDR2 from the germline V gene are SSHAT and FNYEAQ (reference sequence). The CDR3 length is 15 residues. CDR3 amino acids: CASSFAAGGSYEQYF. The CDR3 DNA reads as TGTGCTAGCAGCTTCGCGGCAGGGGGTTCCTACGAGCAGTACTTC.

The rearrangement uses TRBV19 and TRBJ1-3, with no clear D. V was clipped by 8 bases and J by 0 bases, with 14 bases between them. The CDR3 spans 15 residues. Germline lookup yields CDR1 LNHDA and CDR2 SQIVND (reference sequence). The CDR3 sequence is CASLPHRSSGNTIYF. CDR3 DNA: TGTGCCAGTCTACCCCACCGTAGCTCTGGAAACACCATATATTTT.

The V and J genes are TRBV7-3 and TRBJ1-1; D might be TRBD1 (5 bases). Germline V gene data show CDR1 as SGHTA and CDR2 as FQGTGA. This CDR3 is built from 14 residues. Trimming removed 5 bases at V and 4 bases at J, with 14 bases between. The CDR3 nucleotides are TGTGCCAGCAGCCTAGGCGGGGGTGGCACTGAAGCTTTCTTT. This codes for CASSLGGGGTEAFF.

This clone was detected a few times. V gene TRBV4-1 combines with J gene TRBJ2-1, with 10 nucleotides matching TRBD1. CDR1 MGHRA and CDR2 YSYEKL come from the germline V gene. The V and J ends lost 5 bases and 4 bases, in that order; junction bases with no gene match: 17. The CDR3 is 19 amino acids. CDR3 residues: CASSSLGTGAGSGYNEQFF. For the CDR3, the DNA is TGCGCCAGCAGCTCCCTCGGGACAGGGGCAGGTTCGGGGTACAATGAGCAGTTCTTC.

The genes are TRBV5-4 and TRBJ2-5, with 12 bases aligning to TRBD2. The V gene's germline CDR1 is SGHNT and CDR2 YYREEE (reference sequence). V gave up 1 base and J gave up 5 bases; unmatched junction bases: 3. The CDR3 consists of 15 residues. The CDR3 DNA reads as TGTGCCAGCAGCTTGTCTAGCGGGGGGGTTGAGACCCAGTACTTC. Its protein is CASSLSSGGVETQYF.

The chain recombines TRBV11-1 with TRBJ2-7, with D maybe TRBD1 (5 bases). CDR1 is SGHAT, CDR2 FQDESV, per germline (reference sequence). The germline V and J ends were trimmed by 5 bases and 1 base, with 9 bases remaining between them. The CDR3 runs 13 residues. The CDR3 region is CASSLTASYEQYF. In DNA, the CDR3 is TGTGCCAGCAGCCTGACAGCTTCCTACGAGCAGTACTTC. The complete variable domain, with remaining parts taken from reference TRBV11-1 and TRBJ2-7, reads EAEVAQSPRYKITEKSQAVAFWCDPISGHATLYWYRQILGQGPELLVQFQDESVVDDSQLPKDRFSAERLKGVDSTLKIQPAELGDSAMYLCASSLTASYEQYFGPGTRLTVT.

Sample share makes this clone medium-sized. The chain couples TRBV6-5 to TRBJ1-2; no clear D gene. The germline gives CDR1 MNHEY, CDR2 SVGAGI. The CDR3 runs to 14 residues. V was trimmed by 6 bases and J by 10 bases, leaving 21 bases between them. The CDR3 DNA sequence: TGTGCCAGCAGCCCCTTCGGAGGGTCAGGCTCCTACACCTTC. The encoded protein is CASSPFGGSGSYTF.

This clone was found a few times. The chain carries TRBV2 and TRBJ1-2; TRBD1 aligns across 11 bases. With 4 bases clipped from V and 8 bases from J, the junction kept 3 bases outside the gene matches. The CDR3 runs 13 residues. Germline CDR1 and CDR2: SNHLY and FYNNEI. In DNA, the CDR3 is TGTGCCAGCAGTGTGGACAGGGGGCAGGGCTACACCTTC. Residues: CASSVDRGQGYTF.

This clone was observed a few times. The V and J genes are TRBV4-1 and TRBJ2-7, with TRBD2 identical over 8 bases. This CDR3 has 16 residues. Trimming took 3 bases from V and 3 from J; bases not matched to a gene: 10. Germline V lookup: CDR1 MGHRA, CDR2 YSYEKL. The DNA for the CDR3 is TGCGCCAGCAGCCAGAGCGACCCGGGAGGGGTCTACGAGCAGTACTTC. This translates into CASSQSDPGGVYEQYF.

V gene TRBV9 combines with J gene TRBJ2-7; 10 bases agree with TRBD1. Trimming cost V 4 bases and J 7 bases; bases outside gene matches: 2. CDR1 and CDR2 from the germline V gene are SGDLS and YYNGEE. The CDR3 spans 12 residues. The CDR3 region has the DNA TGTGCCAGCAGCAGGGACAGGGGAGAGCAGTACTTC. This gives the protein CASSRDRGEQYF.

V usage is TRBV2 and J usage is TRBJ1-6, with D perhaps matching TRBD1 (5 bases). This CDR3 is 14 amino acids long. CDR1 is SNHLY and CDR2 is FYNNEI in the germline V gene. The V end lost 8 bases, the J end lost 11 bases, and 19 bases lay between the germline ends. The CDR3 sequence is CASEKDTNPTPLHF. CDR3 sequence (DNA): TGTGCCAGCGAGAAGGACACCAACCCCACACCCCTCCACTTT.

V and J are TRBV11-2 and TRBJ2-1, with D perhaps being TRBD1 or TRBD2 (5 bases each). Deletions cut 5 bases from V and 4 bases from J, with 15 bases between. The germline CDR1 and CDR2 sequences are SGHAT and FQNNGV. This CDR3 spans 15 amino acids. The CDR3 loop is CASSIGAGGYNEQFF. Here the CDR3 DNA reads TGTGCCAGCAGCATAGGGGCAGGAGGTTACAATGAGCAGTTCTTC.

The chain links TRBV5-4 to TRBJ1-4, with a tentative D call TRBD1 (6 bases). This CDR3 is 15 amino acids long. Trimming left V 4 bases short and J 5 bases short, with 15 bases between. Germline CDR1 is SGHNT and CDR2 is YYREEE (reference sequence). The CDR3 coding sequence is TGTGCCAGCAGCGAAAACAGGGCCGTAAATGAAAAACTGTTTTTT. Amino acid sequence: CASSENRAVNEKLFF. Combining the CDR3 with reference TRBV5-4 and TRBJ1-4 gives the whole variable domain ETGVTQSPTHLIKTRGQQVTLRCSSQSGHNTVSWYQQALGQGPQFIFQYYREEENGRGNFPPRFSGLQFPNYSSELNVNALELDDSALYLCASSENRAVNEKLFFGSGTQLSVL.

This chain joins TRBV21-1 and TRBJ1-5; the table gives TRBD1 as D, unverified against the DNA. TRBV21-1 is marked as a pseudogene. The CDR3 extends over 13 amino acids. DNA of the CDR3: TGTGCCAGCACCAGGACAGGGAATCAGCCCCAGCATTTT. This sequence encodes CASTRTGNQPQHF.

The chain couples TRBV6-5 to TRBJ2-5; weak D call: TRBD1 (6 bases). Between the trimmed V and J ends, which lost 4 bases and 1 base, there was a span of 16 bases. The CDR3 totals 16 residues. The germline V gene has CDR1 MNHEY and CDR2 SVGAGI. The CDR3 nucleotides are TGTGCCAGCAGTTCCCCCGGCAGGGGCCTCCAAGAGACCCAGTACTTC. Translation gives CASSSPGRGLQETQYF.